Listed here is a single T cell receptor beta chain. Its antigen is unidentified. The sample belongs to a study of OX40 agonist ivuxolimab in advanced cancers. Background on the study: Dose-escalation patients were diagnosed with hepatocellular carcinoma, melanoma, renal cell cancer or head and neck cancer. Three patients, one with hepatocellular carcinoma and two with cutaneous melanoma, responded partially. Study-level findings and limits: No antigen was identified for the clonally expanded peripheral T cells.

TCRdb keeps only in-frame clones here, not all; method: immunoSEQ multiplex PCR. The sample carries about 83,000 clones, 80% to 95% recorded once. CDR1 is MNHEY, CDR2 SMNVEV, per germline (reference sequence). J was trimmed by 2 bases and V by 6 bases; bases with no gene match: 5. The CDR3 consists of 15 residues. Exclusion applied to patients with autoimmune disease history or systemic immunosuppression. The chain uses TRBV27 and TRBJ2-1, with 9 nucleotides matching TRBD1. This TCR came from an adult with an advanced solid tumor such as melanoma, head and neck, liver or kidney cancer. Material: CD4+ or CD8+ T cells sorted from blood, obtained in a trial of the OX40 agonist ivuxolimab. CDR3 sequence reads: CASSTGGEAYNEQFF. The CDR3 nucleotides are TGTGCCAGCAGCACAGGGGGCGAAGCCTACAATGAGCAGTTCTTC.